A single sample gave rise to the 23 T cell receptor beta chains below, sequenced in a study of blood T cell repertoires in COVID-19. Repertoires were generated with immunoSEQ multiplex PCR, while TCRdb's copy carries only in-frame clones and drops some. There are tens of thousands of clones in the sample; about four fifths occur only once, and around a sixth lies in the top ten. Sequences were obtained from peripheral blood. All receptors derive from a human donor in a cohort sampled during active COVID-19.

V usage is TRBV19 and J usage is TRBJ1-5, with D maybe TRBD1 (5 bases). V was pared by 7 bases and J by 0 bases, with 13 bases between. Looked up from germline, CDR1 is LNHDA and CDR2 is SQIVND (reference sequence). CDR3 length: 15 residues. The CDR3 nucleotides are TGTGCCAGTACCCCGTCAGGGTATAGCAATCAGCCCCAGCATTTT. Protein sequence: CASTPSGYSNQPQHF.

The genes are TRBV6-4 and TRBJ2-3; no definite D call. The CDR3 spans 17 residues. Between the trimmed V and J ends, which lost 0 bases and 0 bases, there was a span of 13 bases. CDR1 is MRHNA, CDR2 SNTAGT, per germline. This CDR3 reads CASSDSEIFSSTDTQYF. CDR3 nucleotides: TGTGCCAGCAGTGACTCTGAGATCTTCTCTAGCACAGATACGCAGTATTTT.

Concerning this clone: A junction boundary mismatches the germline segment, possibly from a read error. The chain has TRBV18 and TRBJ1-4; possible D gene TRBD1, 6 bases. CDR1 and CDR2 (germline): KGHSH, LQKENI. There are 15 residues in the CDR3. For the CDR3, the DNA is TGTGCCAGCTCGCCACCGGGACATGGGGGTGAAAAACTGTTTTTT. Amino acids: CASSPPGHGGEKLFF.

This chain uses TRBV27 with TRBJ2-1; tentative D call: TRBD2 (5 bases). V gave up 5 bases and J gave up 7 bases, with 12 bases separating them. The CDR3 has 13 amino acids. Germline-derived CDR1 and CDR2 are MNHEY and SMNVEV (reference sequence). This CDR3 reads CASSTYPGNEQFF. The CDR3 bases are TGTGCCAGCAGTACATACCCGGGGAATGAGCAGTTCTTC.

The chain couples TRBV28 to TRBJ2-5, with D possibly TRBD2 on 5 matching bases. CDR3 length: 13 residues. V was cut by 8 bases and J by 3 bases, with 13 bases left in between. Germline V CDR1 and CDR2: MDHEN, SYDVKM. For the CDR3, the DNA is TGTGCCAGCGCCGCCGGGATGGAAGAGACCCAGTACTTC. Translation gives CASAAGMEETQYF.

The chain recombines TRBV10-3 with TRBJ2-7; D is undetermined. CDR3 length: 13 residues. Per germline, CDR1 ENHRY and CDR2 SYGVKD. Between the trimmed V and J ends, which lost 1 base and 3 bases, there was a span of 7 bases. This CDR3 reads CAISEFPSYEQYV. The CDR3, as DNA: TGTGCCATCAGTGAGTTCCCCAGCTACGAGCAGTACGTC.

Note on this clone: This same CDR3 is encoded by further DNA sequences in the sample. This chain uses TRBV5-1 with TRBJ2-1; 7 bases map to TRBD1. With V trimmed by 2 bases and J by 6 bases, 2 bases remained unmatched. The CDR3 is 13 residues long. Germline V CDR1 and CDR2: SGHRS, YFSETQ. The CDR3 here is CASSLAGGNEQFF. The CDR3, as DNA: TGCGCCAGCAGCTTAGCAGGGGGCAATGAGCAGTTCTTC. Full variable domain (outside the CDR3, taken from reference TRBV5-1 and TRBJ2-1): KAGVTQTPRYLIKTRGQQVTLSCSPISGHRSVSWYQQTPGQGLQFLFEYFSETQRNKGNFPGRFSGRQFSNSRSEMNVSTLELGDSALYLCASSLAGGNEQFFGPGTRLTVL.

The chain joins TRBV14 to TRBJ1-2; D not certain. Germline V gives CDR1 SGHDN, CDR2 FVKESK. Between the trimmed V and J ends, which lost 0 bases and 8 bases, there was a span of 10 bases. The CDR3 is made up of 13 amino acids. The CDR3 DNA follows: TGTGCCAGCAGCCAAGACCCCAGTGTCGGCTACACCTTC. This gives the protein CASSQDPSVGYTF.

The J gene is TRBJ2-2, the V gene TRBV7-9; 8 bases are a match to TRBD1. The CDR3 loop spans 17 amino acids. Unmatched junction bases numbered 9, after V lost 5 bases and J lost 1 base. Germline V lookup: CDR1 SEHNR, CDR2 FQNEAQ (reference sequence). The DNA for the CDR3 is TGTGCCAGCAGCCCCCTTCTGGGACAGGTGAACACCGGGGAGCTGTTTTTT. Translating it yields CASSPLLGQVNTGELFF.

The V call is TRBV11-3, the J call TRBJ2-3, with a possible D match to TRBD2 (6 bases). V lost 1 base and J 4 bases, leaving 15 bases between the germline ends. Germline V gene data show CDR1 as SGHNT and CDR2 as YENEEA. The CDR3 runs to 16 residues. CDR3 DNA: TGTGCCAGCAGCTTAGGCTCAGGATGGGGGGCAGATACGCAGTATTTT. This translates into CASSLGSGWGADTQYF.

This chain uses TRBV10-3 with TRBJ1-6; D gene unclear. The CDR3 has 12 amino acids. The ends were cut back, 11 bases at V and 11 bases at J, with 16 bases in the middle. Germline loops: CDR1 ENHRY, CDR2 SYGVKD. The CDR3, as DNA: TGTGCCTCTCGGGCAACGGAGGCACCCCTCCACTTT. Translating gives CASRATEAPLHF.

In nucleotides, the CDR3 is TGTGCCAGCAGTTTAGACAGGGGGTATTCACCCCTCCACTTT. Amino acid sequence: CASSLDRGYSPLHF. The V call is TRBV27, the J call TRBJ1-6; 9 nucleotides agree with TRBD1. The CDR3 is 14 residues long. CDR1 and CDR2 (germline): MNHEY, SMNVEV (reference sequence). The V segment lost 2 bases and the J segment 8 bases; nucleotides outside the gene matches: 1.

This clone was detected only a few times. V is TRBV6-5 and J is TRBJ2-7, with 8 bases aligning to TRBD1. CDR1 and CDR2 (germline): MNHEY, SVGAGI. V shed 5 bases, J shed 1 base, and the junction held 4 bases outside the gene matches. CDR3 size: 14 residues. This CDR3 reads CASSRDRRSYEQYV. CDR3 DNA: TGTGCCAGCAGTCGGGACAGGCGGTCCTACGAGCAGTACGTC.

The sample holds many counts of this clone. The J gene is TRBJ1-5, the V gene TRBV5-5; no definite D call. Germline values: CDR1 SGHKS, CDR2 YYEKEE (reference sequence). The V gene lost 4 bases and the J gene lost 0 bases, with 14 bases spanning the gap. The CDR3 has 16 residues. CDR3 sequence reads: CASSMYQTYSNQPQHF. CDR3 in DNA: TGTGCCAGCAGCATGTACCAAACCTATAGCAATCAGCCCCAGCATTTT.

The genes are TRBV7-9 and TRBJ2-1, with D maybe TRBD1 (6 bases). CDR3 length: 14 residues. Germline V gives CDR1 SEHNR, CDR2 FQNEAQ (reference sequence). V lost 5 bases and J lost 3, with 11 bases in between. The CDR3 spells CASSLRTDYNEQFF. DNA for the CDR3: TGTGCCAGCAGCCTAAGGACAGACTACAATGAGCAGTTCTTC.

The J gene is TRBJ2-1, the V gene TRBV7-3, with TRBD1 matching over 9 bases. CDR3 length equals 15 residues. V shed 3 bases, J shed 5 bases, and the junction held 5 bases outside the gene matches. CDR1 and CDR2 from the germline V gene are SGHTA and FQGTGA. The CDR3 spells CASSFGQGPHNEQFF. The CDR3 DNA is TGTGCCAGCAGCTTCGGACAGGGGCCGCACAATGAGCAGTTCTTC.

V usage is TRBV5-1 and J usage is TRBJ2-3; TRBD2 aligns across 7 bases. The trim removed 6 bases at V and 6 bases at J, leaving 10 bases unmatched. This CDR3 region has 14 residues. Looked up from germline, CDR1 is SGHRS and CDR2 is YFSETQ. CDR3 loop: CASTGGALRDTQYF. DNA of the CDR3: TGCGCCAGCACGGGGGGAGCGCTACGCGATACGCAGTATTTT.

This sequence joins TRBV5-8 and TRBJ1-1; a weak D match, TRBD1 (5 bases). V gave up 0 bases and J gave up 1 base, with 10 bases separating them. Germline V gene data show CDR1 as SGHTS and CDR2 as YDEGEE. This CDR3 is 15 amino acids long. The CDR3 DNA follows: TGTGCCAGCAGCTTGGTTACAGGCGGGAACACTGAAGCTTTCTTT. This gives the protein CASSLVTGGNTEAFF.

This chain joins TRBV4-3 and TRBJ2-3; 7 bases align to TRBD2. Trimming removed 0 bases from V and 3 bases from J; junction bases left unmatched: 9. The CDR3 length is 17 residues. Germline V gives CDR1 LGHNA, CDR2 YSLEER. The CDR3 loop is CASSQDRRETGTDTQYF. CDR3 sequence (DNA): TGCGCCAGCAGCCAAGATAGGCGGGAGACGGGGACAGATACGCAGTATTTT.

The chain uses TRBV30 and TRBJ1-2; 7 bases match TRBD1. V lost 3 bases and J lost 4; bases outside the gene matches: 5. CDR1 is GTSNPN and CDR2 is SVGIG in the germline V gene (reference sequence). The CDR3 is 13 amino acids. The CDR3 DNA sequence: TGTGCCTGGAGCAGACAGGGCCTCTATGGCTACACCTTC. As protein: CAWSRQGLYGYTF.

V is TRBV7-9 and J is TRBJ2-2; D is possibly TRBD1 (6 bases). Trimming removed 3 bases from V and 7 bases from J, with 9 bases in between. The CDR3 has 13 amino acids. The germline CDR1 and CDR2 sequences are SEHNR and FQNEAQ (reference sequence). The CDR3 loop reads CASSLGAGGELFF. As DNA, the CDR3 is TGTGCCAGCAGCTTGGGGGCTGGCGGGGAGCTGTTTTTT. The full variable domain, its missing parts supplied by reference TRBV7-9 and TRBJ2-2, is DTGVSQNPRHKITKRGQNVTFRCDPISEHNRLYWYRQTLGQGPEFLTYFQNEAQLEKSRLLSDRFSAERPKGSFSTLEIQRTEQGDSAMYLCASSLGAGGELFFGEGSRLTVL.

V is TRBV19 and J is TRBJ2-1; 12 bases fit TRBD1. CDR3 length: 14 amino acids. CDR1 is LNHDA, CDR2 SQIVND, per germline (reference sequence). J gave up 9 bases and V 3 bases, and 3 bases lay outside the gene matches. CDR3 protein: CASSMGQGAGEQFF. CDR3 nucleotide sequence: TGTGCCAGTAGTATGGGACAGGGGGCGGGTGAGCAGTTCTTC.

The V gene is TRBV6-2 or TRBV6-3, the J gene TRBJ2-1; perhaps TRBD1 as D (6 bases). The CDR3 sequence is 15 residues long. The V gene's germline CDR1 is MNHEY and CDR2 SVGEGT. V lost 4 bases and J lost 6, with 16 bases in between. CDR3 amino acids: CASSFLGQTLNEQFF. The CDR3, as DNA: TGTGCCAGCAGTTTTTTGGGACAAACACTCAATGAGCAGTTCTTC.